The 9 T cell receptor beta chains presented below share a single source sample, sequenced in a study of cytomegalovirus exposure and HLA in healthy donors. The study ran its PCR with 60 Vbeta and 13 Jbeta primers. The repertoire was sequenced with immunoSEQ multiplex PCR; TCRdb's copy has only in-frame clones and lacks some. The repertoire has some 200,000 clones, roughly four fifths of them found once; the top ten carry approximately 1.5%. Sequencing was done on a sample of PBMCs. All receptors derive from a girl between 5 and 17 years old in good health and CMV-seronegative.

This chain joins TRBV5-1 and TRBJ2-3; D is undetermined. Germline V CDR1 and CDR2: SGHRS, YFSETQ. CDR3 size: 15 residues. The V end was cut by 2 bases, the J end by 5 bases, with 15 bases between. The CDR3 nucleotides read TGCGCCAGCAGCTTCCTGACACCACCGAGAGATACGCAGTATTTT. Residues: CASSFLTPPRDTQYF. Full variable domain (rest looked up from reference TRBV5-1 and TRBJ2-3): KAGVTQTPRYLIKTRGQQVTLSCSPISGHRSVSWYQQTPGQGLQFLFEYFSETQRNKGNFPGRFSGRQFSNSRSEMNVSTLELGDSALYLCASSFLTPPRDTQYFGPGTRLTVL.

The chain has TRBV18 and TRBJ2-7; TRBD2 agrees at 8 bases. The CDR3 covers 17 residues. With V trimmed by 4 bases and J by 0 bases, 11 bases remained unmatched. From germline, CDR1 is KGHSH and CDR2 LQKENI. DNA of the CDR3: TGTGCCAGCTCACAACGAGCGGGGGCAGAAAGCTCCTACGAGCAGTACTTC. Translated, it gives CASSQRAGAESSYEQYF.

This clone was found once. The chain couples TRBV6-6 to TRBJ2-5; D perhaps matches TRBD1 (5 bases). The end of the DNA aligns better with TRBJ2-7, so the J call may be wrong. The CDR3 extends over 16 amino acids. From germline, CDR1 is MNHNY and CDR2 SVGAGI (reference sequence). The CDR3 sequence is CASSFGAVRSSYEQYF. In nucleotides, the CDR3 is TGTGCCAGCAGCTTTGGGGCAGTCCGGAGCTCCTACGAGCAGTACTTC.

In this sample, this clone turned up a few times. The chain combines TRBV6-1 with TRBJ1-5, with D possibly TRBD1 on 5 matching bases. Trimming left V 5 bases short and J 5 bases short, with 13 bases between. CDR1 is MNHNS, CDR2 SASEGT, per germline. The CDR3 covers 14 residues. Here the CDR3 reads CASSYPRAHQPQHF. The CDR3 coding sequence is TGTGCCAGCAGTTATCCCAGGGCCCATCAGCCCCAGCATTTT.

The rearrangement uses TRBV2 and TRBJ1-5; 10 nucleotides line up with TRBD1. V dropped 5 bases and J dropped 0; count of bases not matched to a gene: 4. CDR1 is SNHLY and CDR2 is FYNNEI in the germline V gene. This CDR3 contains 16 residues. CDR3: CASSLRTGGSNQPQHF. CDR3 DNA sequence: TGTGCCAGCAGTTTAAGGACAGGGGGTAGCAATCAGCCCCAGCATTTT.

The chain links TRBV7-9 to TRBJ2-5; the D is unclear. In germline, CDR1 is SEHNR, CDR2 FQNEAQ (reference sequence). The CDR3 spans 19 residues. Trimming pared 2 bases from V and 1 base from J, leaving 23 bases between. The CDR3 sequence: CASSLLLAGGSLSQETQYF. The CDR3, as DNA: TGTGCCAGCAGCTTATTGCTTGCTGGCGGTAGCCTCAGCCAAGAGACCCAGTACTTC.

The chain carries TRBV28 and TRBJ2-7; tentative D call: TRBD2 (7 bases). V was clipped by 6 bases and J by 2 bases, with 11 bases between them. Per germline, CDR1 MDHEN and CDR2 SYDVKM. The CDR3 has 13 amino acids. For the CDR3, the DNA is TGTGCCAGCAGCCGCGGGGGCCCCTACGAGCAGTACTTC. Translation: CASSRGGPYEQYF.

The chain joins TRBV30 to TRBJ2-1; 7 positions match TRBD1. V lost 2 bases, J lost 5 bases, and 3 bases stayed unmatched. The germline V gene encodes CDR1 GTSNPN and CDR2 SVGIG (reference sequence). This CDR3 region has 13 residues. The CDR3 DNA sequence: TGTGCCTGGAGTCGGGACAGTAACAATGAGCAGTTCTTC. It specifies CAWSRDSNNEQFF.

The gene calls are TRBV2 and TRBJ1-2, with a weak D call TRBD1 (6 bases). The CDR3 extends over 14 amino acids. V was pared by 5 bases and J by 6 bases, with 16 bases between. CDR1 is SNHLY, CDR2 FYNNEI, per germline. This chain's CDR3 is CASSWGPGQDGYTF. The CDR3 coding sequence is TGTGCCAGCAGTTGGGGGCCGGGGCAAGATGGCTACACCTTC.